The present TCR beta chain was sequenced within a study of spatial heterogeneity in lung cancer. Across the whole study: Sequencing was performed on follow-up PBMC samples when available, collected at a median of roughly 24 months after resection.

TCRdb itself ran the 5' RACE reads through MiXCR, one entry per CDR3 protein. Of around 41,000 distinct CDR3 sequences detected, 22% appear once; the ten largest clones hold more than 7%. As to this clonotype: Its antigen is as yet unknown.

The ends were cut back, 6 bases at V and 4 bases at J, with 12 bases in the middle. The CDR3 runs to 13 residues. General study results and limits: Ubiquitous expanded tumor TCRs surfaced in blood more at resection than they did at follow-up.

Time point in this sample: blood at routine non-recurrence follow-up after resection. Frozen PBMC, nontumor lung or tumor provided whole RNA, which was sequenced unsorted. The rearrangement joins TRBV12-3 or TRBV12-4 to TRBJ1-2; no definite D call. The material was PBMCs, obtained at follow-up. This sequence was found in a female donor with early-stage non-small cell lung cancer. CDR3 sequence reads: CASSPDAGYGYTF. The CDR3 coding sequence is TGTGCCAGCAGCCCTGACGCCGGCTATGGCTACACCTTC.